This entry lists 29 T cell receptor beta chains sequenced from one sample in a study of blood T cell repertoires in COVID-19. Data came from immunoSEQ multiplex PCR; TCRdb stores just in-frame clones and leaves some out. The table records 250,000 to 350,000 clones, about 91% of them present only once. Sequenced sample: peripheral blood. The receptors were sampled from a woman between 55 and 75 years old with acute or convalescent COVID-19.

V and J are TRBV9 and TRBJ2-7; 8 bases map to TRBD2. The CDR3 is made up of 14 amino acids. CDR1 is SGDLS, CDR2 YYNGEE, per germline. With V trimmed by 0 bases and J by 5 bases, 4 bases remained unmatched. CDR3 nucleotides: TGTGCCAGCAGCGTAGTGAGCGGGAGCAACGAGCAGTACTTC. Translation gives CASSVVSGSNEQYF.

The chain is built from TRBV7-2 and TRBJ1-3, with TRBD1 as a possible D gene (5 bases). Germline assignment: CDR1 SGHTA and CDR2 FQGNSA. The CDR3 is 14 amino acids. V was cut by 2 bases and J by 3 bases, with 8 bases left in between. The CDR3 DNA is TGTGCCAGCAGCTTACAGGGTAGTGGAAACACCATATATTTT. It is translated as CASSLQGSGNTIYF.

The chain uses TRBV19 and TRBJ2-3, with D possibly TRBD1 on 6 matching bases. V lost 3 bases to trimming and J lost 5 bases, with 12 bases between them. This CDR3 has 14 amino acids. CDR1 is LNHDA and CDR2 is SQIVND in the germline V gene (reference sequence). The CDR3 region is CASSIRGTGDTQYF. For the CDR3, the DNA is TGTGCCAGTAGTATCAGGGGAACGGGAGATACGCAGTATTTT.

V gene TRBV10-3 combines with J gene TRBJ1-3; weak D call: TRBD1 (6 bases). The CDR3 extends over 17 amino acids. Per the germline V gene, CDR1 is ENHRY and CDR2 is SYGVKD. Trimming removed 4 bases from V and 0 bases from J, with 16 bases in between. The CDR3 coding sequence is TGTGCCATCAGTGCGTTGGCAGGGGCTACCTCTGGAAACACCATATATTTT. Its translation is CAISALAGATSGNTIYF.

The chain carries TRBV2 and TRBJ2-1, with 12 bases aligning to TRBD2. The V gene end was trimmed by 11 bases and the J gene end by 4 bases; junction bases not matched to a gene: 0. This CDR3 has 12 amino acids. Germline V gene data show CDR1 as SNHLY and CDR2 as FYNNEI. In nucleotides, the CDR3 is TGTGCCGGGACTAGCGGGTACAATGAGCAGTTCTTC. Protein product: CAGTSGYNEQFF.

This clone was found once. This chain links TRBV28 with TRBJ2-4; the D gene is possibly TRBD1 (7 bases). V was pared by 5 bases and J by 1 base, with 30 bases between. Looked up from germline, CDR1 is MDHEN and CDR2 is SYDVKM. This CDR3 contains 21 residues. CDR3 in amino acids: CASSPRPRHGRGDVAKNIQYF. In DNA form, the CDR3 reads TGTGCCAGCAGTCCACGACCGAGGCATGGCAGGGGGGATGTGGCCAAAAACATTCAGTACTTC. The full variable domain, completed using reference TRBV28 and TRBJ2-4, is DVKVTQSSRYLVKRTGEKVFLECVQDMDHENMFWYRQDPGLGLRLIYFSYDVKMKEKGDIPEGYSVSREKKERFSLILESASTNQTSMYLCASSPRPRHGRGDVAKNIQYFGAGTRLSVL.

The rearrangement links TRBV7-2 to TRBJ1-3, with D perhaps matching TRBD1 (5 bases). Germline assignment: CDR1 SGHTA and CDR2 FQGNSA. The CDR3 has 15 residues. V lost 2 bases and J lost 4, with 12 bases in between. The CDR3 DNA is TGTGCCAGCAGCTTAATCGGGGGTCCCGGAAACACCATATATTTT. This encodes CASSLIGGPGNTIYF. Variable domain in full (rest from reference TRBV7-2 and TRBJ1-3): GAGVSQSPSNKVTEKGKDVELRCDPISGHTALYWYRQSLGQGLEFLIYFQGNSAPDKSGLPSDRFSAERTGGSVSTLTIQRTQQEDSAVYLCASSLIGGPGNTIYFGEGSWLTVV.

Written as DNA, the CDR3 is TGTGCCAGCAGCCGGGGGGAGGACACTGAAGCTTTCTTT. Translating gives CASSRGEDTEAFF. This chain uses TRBV3-1 (or the pseudogene TRBV3-2) with TRBJ1-1; D perhaps matches TRBD1 (5 bases). V dropped 4 bases and J dropped 3 bases, with 9 bases sitting between them. The CDR3 runs to 13 residues. Per germline, CDR1 LGHDT and CDR2 YNNKEL (reference sequence).

The chain recombines TRBV5-1 with TRBJ2-5, with D possibly TRBD1 on 6 matching bases. Germline CDR1 SGHRS, CDR2 YFSETQ. Trimming shortened V by 1 base and J by 1 base, and 14 bases separated the two germline ends. CDR3 length equals 16 residues. The CDR3 region is CASSLQGTLLQETQYF. CDR3 coding DNA: TGCGCCAGCAGCTTGCAGGGGACCCTACTCCAAGAGACCCAGTACTTC.

The chain employs TRBV19 and TRBJ1-2; 8 nucleotides agree with TRBD1. Germline V gene sequence: CDR1 LNHDA, CDR2 SQIVND (reference sequence). The CDR3 runs 16 residues. The V gene end was trimmed by 3 bases and the J gene end by 7 bases; junction bases not matched to a gene: 13. CDR3 in DNA: TGTGCCAGTAGTATCTTTTTTCTCGACAGGGGTCGTGGCTACACCTTC. Amino acid sequence: CASSIFFLDRGRGYTF.

CDR3 DNA: TGTGCCAGCAGTCCGACAGGGGGCGCTGATGGCTACACCTTC. It is translated as CASSPTGGADGYTF. The chain is built from TRBV5-4 and TRBJ1-2, with 10 positions matching TRBD1. CDR3 size: 14 residues. Germline V lookup: CDR1 SGHNT, CDR2 YYREEE (reference sequence). With V trimmed by 5 bases and J by 6 bases, 7 bases remained unmatched.

This clone showed up just once. This chain joins TRBV28 and TRBJ2-2; 8 bases are shared with TRBD2. The ends lost 8 bases at V and 4 bases at J; junction bases unmatched: 6. This CDR3 is 14 amino acids long. CDR1 is MDHEN and CDR2 is SYDVKM in the germline V gene. For the CDR3, the DNA is TGTGCCAGCCAGCCGGGGGGGATCACCGGGGAGCTGTTTTTT. Protein sequence: CASQPGGITGELFF.

This clone was recorded once. The chain links TRBV6-7 to TRBJ1-4, with 9 bases aligning to TRBD1. TRBV6-7 counts as an open reading frame of uncertain function. CDR3 length: 17 amino acids. V shed 1 base, J shed 0 bases, and the junction held 3 bases outside the gene matches. For the CDR3, the DNA is TGTGCCAGCAGTTACTGGGACAGGGCGGCAACTAATGAAAAACTGTTTTTT. It translates to CASSYWDRAATNEKLFF.

The rearrangement joins TRBV6-6 to TRBJ2-1; TRBD2 agrees at 8 bases. CDR3 length equals 15 residues. V gave up 5 bases and J gave up 6 bases; unmatched junction bases: 9. CDR1 is MNHNY, CDR2 SVGAGI, per germline (reference sequence). The CDR3 sequence is CASSLGGALGNEQFF. DNA for the CDR3: TGTGCCAGCAGTCTCGGGGGGGCTCTCGGCAATGAGCAGTTCTTC.

J is TRBJ2-7 and V is TRBV6-6; 7 bases map to TRBD1. This CDR3 has 14 amino acids. Germline trimming cut 4 bases from V and 0 bases from J; bases unmatched to any gene: 3. Per the germline V gene, CDR1 is MNHNY and CDR2 is SVGAGI (reference sequence). The CDR3 loop reads CASSSRQGSYEQYF. The CDR3 region has the DNA TGTGCCAGCAGTTCAAGACAGGGCTCCTACGAGCAGTACTTC.

This clone was observed a handful of times. The rearrangement joins TRBV18 to TRBJ2-1, with D possibly being TRBD1 (6 bases). Trimming shortened V by 0 bases and J by 4 bases, and 10 bases separated the two germline ends. Germline CDR1 reads KGHSH; CDR2 reads LQKENI. This CDR3 spans 15 amino acids. The CDR3 region is CASSPPGTQYNEQFF. Written as DNA, the CDR3 is TGTGCCAGCTCACCACCCGGGACACAGTACAATGAGCAGTTCTTC. Supplemented by reference TRBV18 and TRBJ2-1, the full variable domain reads NAGVMQNPRHLVRRRGQEARLRCSPMKGHSHVYWYRQLPEEGLKFMVYLQKENIIDESGMPKERFSAEFPKEGPSILRIQQVVRGDSAAYFCASSPPGTQYNEQFFGPGTRLTVL.

The chain uses TRBV10-2 and TRBJ2-1; 14 bases match TRBD2. CDR1 is WSHSY, CDR2 SAAADI, per germline. The CDR3 has 17 residues. V gave up 7 bases and J gave up 7 bases; unmatched junction bases: 12. Here the CDR3 reads CASTDRLAGGAWNEQFF. The DNA for the CDR3 is TGCGCCAGCACCGACAGACTAGCGGGGGGGGCGTGGAATGAGCAGTTCTTC.

The V call is TRBV7-3, the J call TRBJ2-2, with 13 bases fitting TRBD2. Per germline, CDR1 SGHTA and CDR2 FQGTGA. V gave up 2 bases and J gave up 6 bases; unmatched junction bases: 0. This CDR3 contains 15 residues. This CDR3 is CASSLGLAGAGELFF. DNA of the CDR3: TGTGCCAGCAGCTTAGGACTAGCGGGAGCCGGGGAGCTGTTTTTT.

The CDR3 DNA follows: TGTGCCAGCAGTACCACTAGCGGGGGCACAGATACGCAGTATTTT. Its translation is CASSTTSGGTDTQYF. The chain uses TRBV28 and TRBJ2-3; 10 nucleotides match TRBD2. The V segment lost 5 bases and the J segment 1 base; nucleotides outside the gene matches: 3. The germline V gene has CDR1 MDHEN and CDR2 SYDVKM. The CDR3 consists of 15 residues.

This clone came up a few times. The rearrangement joins TRBV10-3 to TRBJ2-7; TRBD2 might be the D (6 bases). This CDR3 is built from 16 residues. Per germline, CDR1 ENHRY and CDR2 SYGVKD. Trimming left V 3 bases short and J 2 bases short, with 17 bases between. The CDR3 DNA follows: TGTGCCATCAGTGACCCGGGAGTCGGAGGTCCCTACGAGCAGTACTTC. Its protein is CAISDPGVGGPYEQYF.

This clone was counted a few times. The genes are TRBV9 and TRBJ2-5; D might be TRBD2 (6 bases). The CDR3 contains 14 residues. Trimming took off 4 bases at V and 6 bases at J, with 16 bases between the two ends. Germline CDR1 and CDR2: SGDLS and YYNGEE. The CDR3 DNA follows: TGTGCCAGCAGCTCCGGCGGGACGGGAAAGACCCAGTACTTC. It is translated as CASSSGGTGKTQYF.

V usage is TRBV5-1 and J usage is TRBJ1-4, with D possibly TRBD1 on 5 matching bases. The CDR3 runs 15 residues. V dropped 5 bases and J dropped 3 bases, with 14 bases sitting between them. Germline V CDR1 and CDR2: SGHRS, YFSETQ. CDR3 DNA sequence: TGCGCCAGCAGTTCAGGGTTCGGCCCTAATGAAAAACTGTTTTTT. As protein: CASSSGFGPNEKLFF.

The chain employs TRBV27 and TRBJ2-1; 12 bases align to TRBD2. CDR1 is MNHEY and CDR2 is SMNVEV in the germline V gene (reference sequence). J gave up 7 bases and V 0 bases, and 4 bases lay outside the gene matches. CDR3 size: 16 residues. The CDR3 loop is CASSLSTSGGWNEQFF. DNA for the CDR3: TGTGCCAGCAGTTTATCAACTAGCGGGGGGTGGAATGAGCAGTTCTTC.

This clone was seen only once. The chain uses TRBV7-2 and TRBJ1-6; D uncertain. Germline loops: CDR1 SGHTA, CDR2 FQGNSA. CDR3 length: 15 amino acids. Trimming shortened V by 2 bases and J by 6 bases, and 11 bases separated the two germline ends. This CDR3 reads CASSLSPGGNSPLHF. CDR3 in DNA: TGTGCCAGCAGCTTAAGTCCGGGTGGTAATTCACCCCTCCACTTT.

The chain uses TRBV27 and TRBJ2-1; D may be TRBD2 (6 bases). CDR1 and CDR2 from the germline V gene are MNHEY and SMNVEV (reference sequence). This CDR3 is 14 amino acids long. Trimming pared 3 bases from V and 7 bases from J, leaving 13 bases between. The CDR3 DNA is TGTGCCAGCAGTTTGGGGGGAGGTGGAAATGAGCAGTTCTTC. Its translation is CASSLGGGGNEQFF.

V is TRBV2 and J is TRBJ1-4; TRBD1 matches 7 bases. The V and J ends lost 4 bases and 8 bases, in that order; junction bases with no gene match: 7. CDR3 size: 14 residues. Per the germline V gene, CDR1 is SNHLY and CDR2 is FYNNEI. CDR3 amino acids: CASSGTGVYEKLFF. The CDR3, as DNA: TGTGCCAGCAGTGGTACAGGGGTATACGAAAAACTGTTTTTT.

This clone appeared once. The V call is TRBV19, the J call TRBJ1-1; D uncertain. V gave up 3 bases and J gave up 2 bases, with 25 bases separating them. Per the germline V gene, CDR1 is LNHDA and CDR2 is SQIVND (reference sequence). There are 19 residues in the CDR3. The CDR3 coding sequence is TGTGCCAGTAGTATGGACTTGTACATATTACTGGACGGCAACACTGAAGCTTTCTTT. This encodes CASSMDLYILLDGNTEAFF.

V is TRBV19 and J is TRBJ2-7; 7 nucleotides line up with TRBD1. Trimming removed 1 base from V and 3 bases from J; junction bases left unmatched: 6. Looked up from germline, CDR1 is LNHDA and CDR2 is SQIVND (reference sequence). The CDR3 extends over 15 amino acids. The CDR3 nucleotides read TGTGCCAGTAGTATAGCCGGGACAGATAACTACGAGCAGTACTTC. It yields the protein CASSIAGTDNYEQYF.

The rearrangement links TRBV5-1 to TRBJ1-1; possible D gene TRBD1, 5 bases. With 0 bases removed from V and 3 bases from J, the gap between germline ends came to 12 bases. The length of the CDR3 is 15 residues. Germline V lookup: CDR1 SGHRS, CDR2 YFSETQ. The CDR3 protein is CASSLAGGADTEAFF. In DNA form, the CDR3 reads TGCGCCAGCAGCTTGGCCGGGGGAGCGGACACTGAAGCTTTCTTT.